The sequence of this TCR beta chain was determined in a study of cytomegalovirus exposure and HLA in healthy donors. Study information: Across 350 to 500 genotyped donors, 81% landed in the Caucasian-associated ancestry cluster. Points from the study as a whole: Common viral pathogens seemed, in a later analysis, to connect with several of the most significant clusters.

Primers for the PCR totalled 60 Vbeta and 13 Jbeta. Clones were sequenced by immunoSEQ multiplex PCR, and TCRdb holds only the in-frame ones, with some missing. This table holds over 90,000 clones, around 76% found once. Germline CDR1 SGHRS, CDR2 YFSETQ. V gave up 6 bases and J gave up 2 bases; unmatched junction bases: 5. The CDR3 totals 13 residues. This clone was picked up a small number of times. No antigen is known for it. This clonotype was sampled from a woman aged 60-70 years in good health and CMV-seropositive. Specimen: PBMCs. V and J are TRBV5-1 and TRBJ2-7; 7 nucleotides agree with TRBD1. The CDR3 DNA follows: TGCGCCAGCAACACAGGGGTGGCCTACGAGCAGTACTTC. Protein product: CASNTGVAYEQYF.